The 5 T cell receptor beta chains given below trace back to one sample, sequenced in a study of prognosis after radiotherapy for stage I lung cancer. By two-round multiplex PCR, the TCR beta CDR3 was amplified from genomic DNA. Gene-specific primers for each TRBV and TRBJ gene drove first-round PCR. A single record per CDR3 protein comes from TCRdb applying MiXCR to the multiplex PCR reads. The table has about 22,000 distinct CDR3 sequences, roughly 39% seen once; the top ten hold 55% to 70%. Sequences were derived from PBMCs, sampled before or after stereotactic body radiation therapy (not recorded which). All receptors come from a donor aged 50 or older with non-small cell lung cancer.

Many counts were recorded for this clonotype. V gene TRBV30 combines with J gene TRBJ2-3, with 13 bases aligning to TRBD2. After removal of 4 bases from V and 2 bases from J, the junction contained 6 bases not matched to a gene. Germline values: CDR1 GTSNPN, CDR2 SVGIG (reference sequence). This CDR3 has 16 residues. The DNA for the CDR3 is TGTGCCTGGACCTCCGGGACTAGCGGGGCCACAGATACGCAGTATTTT. Translated: CAWTSGTSGATDTQYF.

This clonotype showed up many times. The chain joins TRBV6-1 to TRBJ2-5, with D unresolved. This CDR3 comprises 13 residues. V shed 5 bases and J shed 1 base, with 8 bases lying between them. The germline gives CDR1 MNHNS, CDR2 SASEGT. The CDR3: CASSPPFQETQYF. CDR3 bases: TGTGCCAGCAGTCCCCCATTCCAAGAGACCCAGTACTTC.

This clonotype was detected many times. This chain connects TRBV5-1 to TRBJ1-6; 7 positions agree with TRBD1. The CDR3 sequence is 15 residues long. Germline lookup yields CDR1 SGHRS and CDR2 YFSETQ. Trimming at V came to 4 bases and at J to 9 bases, leaving 10 bases not matched to a gene. The CDR3 region is CASSVEDRRSSPLHF. For the CDR3, the DNA is TGCGCCAGCAGCGTAGAGGACAGGAGGAGTTCACCCCTCCACTTT. Together with reference TRBV5-1 and TRBJ1-6, the CDR3 gives the full variable domain: KAGVTQTPRYLIKTRGQQVTLSCSPISGHRSVSWYQQTPGQGLQFLFEYFSETQRNKGNFPGRFSGRQFSNSRSEMNVSTLELGDSALYLCASSVEDRRSSPLHFGNGTRLTVT.

The CDR3 loop is CASSLRAGGQTSLLGEQYF. The CDR3 DNA reads TGTGCCAGCAGCTTGCGTGCCGGGGGGCAAACCTCCTTATTGGGGGAGCAGTACTTC. The genes are TRBV7-8 and TRBJ2-7, with D possibly TRBD2 on 7 matching bases. The CDR3 sequence is 19 residues long. Germline lookup yields CDR1 SGHVS and CDR2 FQNEAQ. Trimming stripped 3 bases from V and 7 bases from J, with 31 bases between.

The chain recombines TRBV12-3 or TRBV12-4 with TRBJ2-4; 9 positions agree with TRBD2. CDR3 length: 18 residues. V dropped 7 bases and J dropped 9; count of bases not matched to a gene: 22. The CDR3 is CASTLGARLAAGRIIQYF. Written as DNA, the CDR3 is TGTGCCAGCACCCTAGGAGCCCGACTAGCGGCTGGGAGAATCATTCAGTACTTC.